The 12 T cell receptor beta chains below were found in one sample sequenced in a study of cytomegalovirus exposure and HLA in healthy donors. A multiplex PCR was run with 60 Vbeta primers and 13 Jbeta primers. Produced via immunoSEQ multiplex PCR; TCRdb's table is partial and in-frame only. The sample contains around 150,000 clones, around 65% of which appear only once. Sequencing used PBMCs. The receptors were sampled from a male donor in good health and CMV-seronegative.

In its sample, this clone was seen a few times. The chain carries TRBV2 and TRBJ1-2, with TRBD1 matching over 8 bases. Germline V lookup: CDR1 SNHLY, CDR2 FYNNEI. The CDR3 spans 13 residues. Unmatched junction bases numbered 8, after V lost 10 bases and J lost 4 bases. This chain's CDR3 is CANQQGVGYGYTF. The CDR3 nucleotides are TGTGCCAACCAACAGGGGGTTGGCTATGGCTACACCTTC.

The chain is built from TRBV7-3 and TRBJ2-1; D is perhaps TRBD2 (6 bases). This CDR3 is built from 14 residues. The germline V gene encodes CDR1 SGHTA and CDR2 FQGTGA. The V end lost 1 base, the J end lost 7 bases, and 11 bases lay between the germline ends. The chain's CDR3 is CASSLRDLGNEQFF. DNA of the CDR3: TGTGCCAGCAGCTTAAGGGACTTGGGGAATGAGCAGTTCTTC.

This clone was counted a single time. J is TRBJ1-2 and V is TRBV20-1; no firm D call. V was shortened by 6 bases and J by 6 bases, with 11 bases between the two germline ends. CDR3 length: 11 residues. CDR1 is DFQATT and CDR2 is SNEGSKA in the germline V gene (reference sequence). CDR3 nucleotide sequence: TGCAGTGCAGCGAGAGGGAATGGCTACACCTTC. This codes for CSAARGNGYTF.

V and J are TRBV5-1 and TRBJ2-2; TRBD1 aligns across 10 bases. With V trimmed by 4 bases and J by 6 bases, 9 bases remained unmatched. CDR1 is SGHRS and CDR2 is YFSETQ in the germline V gene. The CDR3 loop spans 16 amino acids. The CDR3 DNA sequence: TGCGCCAGCAGCCTCCGGGACAGGGGTTTGTCCGGGGAGCTGTTTTTT. Amino acid sequence: CASSLRDRGLSGELFF.

A few counts support this clone. The gene calls are TRBV5-8 and TRBJ2-7; D possibly corresponds to TRBD1 (5 bases). The CDR3 loop spans 12 amino acids. V was cut by 4 bases and J by 5 bases, with 10 bases left in between. Germline V gene data show CDR1 as SGHTS and CDR2 as YDEGEE. In DNA form, the CDR3 reads TGTGCCAGCAGCGCGACAGCTGACGAGCAGTACTTC. It codes for CASSATADEQYF.

The V call is TRBV9, the J call TRBJ2-2; D unresolved. CDR1 SGDLS and CDR2 YYNGEE come from the germline V gene. The V end was cut by 1 base, the J end by 3 bases, with 4 bases between. The CDR3 is 13 residues long. As DNA, the CDR3 is TGTGCCAGCAGCGTACGGGACACCGGGGAGCTGTTTTTT. As protein: CASSVRDTGELFF.

This clone came up a few times. The rearrangement links TRBV2 to TRBJ1-1; no definite D call. The V end was cut by 6 bases, the J end by 1 base, with 12 bases between. The CDR3 contains 14 residues. Looked up from germline, CDR1 is SNHLY and CDR2 is FYNNEI. Here the CDR3 reads CASSPQLANTEAFF. The CDR3 region has the DNA TGTGCCAGCAGCCCCCAACTCGCGAACACTGAAGCTTTCTTT.

V gene TRBV15 combines with J gene TRBJ2-3, with 9 bases lining up with TRBD1. The CDR3 has 18 amino acids. In germline, CDR1 is LNHNV, CDR2 YYDKDF (reference sequence). With V trimmed by 1 base and J by 1 base, 9 bases remained unmatched. The chain's CDR3 is CATSRGRRQGVGTDTQYF. The CDR3 nucleotides read TGTGCCACCAGCAGAGGTAGGAGACAGGGGGTCGGCACAGATACGCAGTATTTT.

The chain links TRBV9 to TRBJ2-7; TRBD1 might be the D (5 bases). The germline CDR1 and CDR2 sequences are SGDLS and YYNGEE. V lost 2 bases and J 1 base, leaving 10 bases between the germline ends. The CDR3 covers 14 residues. The CDR3 bases are TGTGCCAGCAGCGTTGACAGTTTTTCCTACGAGCAGTACTTC. It codes for CASSVDSFSYEQYF.

The rearrangement uses TRBV6-1 and TRBJ2-3; maybe TRBD2 (7 bases). Trimming removed 4 bases at V and 4 bases at J, with 15 bases between. The CDR3 is made up of 15 amino acids. From germline, CDR1 is MNHNS and CDR2 SASEGT. CDR3 in DNA: TGTGCCAGCAGTGTGAGTGGGGGGGCGGCAGATACGCAGTATTTT. Protein product: CASSVSGGAADTQYF.

The rearrangement links TRBV27 to TRBJ2-7; 10 bases are shared with TRBD1. The CDR3 is 15 amino acids. Germline V gives CDR1 MNHEY, CDR2 SMNVEV (reference sequence). After removal of 0 bases from V and 3 bases from J, the junction contained 2 bases not matched to a gene. The CDR3 sequence is CASSLSRTGGYEQYF. The CDR3 region has the DNA TGTGCCAGCAGTTTATCCAGGACAGGGGGCTACGAGCAGTACTTC.

The V gene is TRBV6-5, the J gene TRBJ2-5; D not certain. Trimming pared 0 bases from V and 4 bases from J, leaving 12 bases between. The CDR3 loop spans 15 amino acids. CDR1 is MNHEY, CDR2 SVGAGI, per germline. The CDR3 is CASSYSRLQAETQYF. The CDR3 nucleotides read TGTGCCAGCAGTTACTCGCGACTCCAAGCAGAGACCCAGTACTTC.